The 3 T cell receptor beta chains reported below all come from one sample, sequenced in a study of regulatory T cells in long-lasting Graves disease. Time point reported: persistent/refractory GD, antithyroid drugs over 5 years with positive TRAb. Preparation of the TCR library used RNA extracted from PBMCs. Libraries of TCR beta came from iRepertoire HTBI primers plus Arm-PCR of CDR3 regions. TCRdb recomputed calls from the multiplex PCR reads with MiXCR, one row per CDR3 protein. Among about 430,000 distinct CDR3 sequences listed, 20% to 25% were seen once. The sample here was peripheral blood mononuclear cells (PBMCs), taken when the disease was refractory, from a patient treated with antithyroid drugs. The origin of the receptors is a female donor with Graves disease.

CDR3: CASRQPGQMNTEAFF. The CDR3, as DNA: TGTGCCAGCAGGCAACCGGGACAGATGAACACTGAAGCTTTCTTT. V is TRBV4-2 and J is TRBJ1-1; TRBD1 agrees at 7 bases. Trimming removed 6 bases from V and 0 bases from J; junction bases left unmatched: 7. The V gene's germline CDR1 is LGHNA and CDR2 YNFKEQ. The CDR3 extends over 15 amino acids.

The rearrangement links TRBV5-1 to TRBJ1-5; D ambiguous. Trimming took off 4 bases at V and 1 base at J, with 18 bases between the two ends. Germline assignment: CDR1 SGHRS and CDR2 YFSETQ. The CDR3 is 17 residues long. CDR3 residues: CASSPGGSVGSNQPQHF. The CDR3 DNA is TGCGCCAGCAGCCCAGGCGGTAGTGTGGGAAGCAATCAGCCCCAGCATTTT.

This clonotype was detected ten times or more. The rearrangement joins TRBV11-1 to TRBJ2-7; D is possibly TRBD2 (5 bases). Germline-derived CDR1 and CDR2 are SGHAT and FQDESV (reference sequence). Trimming removed 2 bases from V and 6 bases from J, with 8 bases in between. CDR3 length: 12 residues. CDR3 amino acids: CASSLSGGEQYF. The CDR3, as DNA: TGTGCCAGCAGCTTAAGCGGCGGCGAGCAGTACTTC.